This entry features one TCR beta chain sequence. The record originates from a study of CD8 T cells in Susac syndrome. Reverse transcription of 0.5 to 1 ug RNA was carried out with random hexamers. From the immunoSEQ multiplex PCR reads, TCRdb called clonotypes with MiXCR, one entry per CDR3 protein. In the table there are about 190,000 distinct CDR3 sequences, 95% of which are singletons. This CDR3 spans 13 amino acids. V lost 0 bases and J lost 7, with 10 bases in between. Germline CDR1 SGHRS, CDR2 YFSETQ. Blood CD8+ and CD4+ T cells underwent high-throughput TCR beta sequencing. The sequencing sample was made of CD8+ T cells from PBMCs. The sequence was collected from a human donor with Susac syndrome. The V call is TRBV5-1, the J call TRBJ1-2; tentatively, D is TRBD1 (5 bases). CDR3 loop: CASSLGQGLGYTF. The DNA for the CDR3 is TGCGCCAGCAGCTTGGGTCAGGGACTTGGCTACACCTTC.